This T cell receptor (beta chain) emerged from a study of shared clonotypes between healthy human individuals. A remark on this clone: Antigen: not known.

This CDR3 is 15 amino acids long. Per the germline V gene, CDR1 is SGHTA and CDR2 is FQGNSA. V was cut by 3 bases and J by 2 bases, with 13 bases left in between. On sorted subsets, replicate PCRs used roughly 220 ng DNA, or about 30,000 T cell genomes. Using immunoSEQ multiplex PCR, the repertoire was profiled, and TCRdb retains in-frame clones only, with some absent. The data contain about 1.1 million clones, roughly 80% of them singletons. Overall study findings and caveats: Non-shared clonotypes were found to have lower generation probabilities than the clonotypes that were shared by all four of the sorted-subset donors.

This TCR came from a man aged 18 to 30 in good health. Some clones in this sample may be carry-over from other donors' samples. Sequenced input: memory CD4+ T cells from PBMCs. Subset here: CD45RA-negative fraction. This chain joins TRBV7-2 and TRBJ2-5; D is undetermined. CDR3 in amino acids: CASSLFSRFQETQYF. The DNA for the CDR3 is TGTGCCAGCAGCTTGTTTAGCCGATTTCAAGAGACCCAGTACTTC.